The 32 T cell receptor beta chains below come from one sample, sequenced in a study of cytomegalovirus exposure and HLA in healthy donors. Primers: 60 Vbeta forward and 13 Jbeta reverse. Assay used: immunoSEQ multiplex PCR; TCRdb lists only in-frame clones, some missing. The table lists 150,000 to 200,000 clones, around 77% of them singletons. What was sequenced was PBMCs. The source is a female donor in good health and CMV-seronegative.

This clone was found a few times. The rearrangement uses TRBV7-9 and TRBJ1-2; D is uncertain. The CDR3 sequence is 13 residues long. V was shortened by 1 base and J by 8 bases, with 11 bases between the two germline ends. CDR1 SEHNR and CDR2 FQNEAQ come from the germline V gene (reference sequence). The CDR3 is CASSLDVGGGYTF. The CDR3 DNA is TGTGCCAGCAGCTTAGATGTTGGAGGCGGCTACACCTTC. Filled out from reference TRBV7-9 and TRBJ1-2, the complete variable domain reads DTGVSQNPRHKITKRGQNVTFRCDPISEHNRLYWYRQTLGQGPEFLTYFQNEAQLEKSRLLSDRFSAERPKGSFSTLEIQRTEQGDSAMYLCASSLDVGGGYTFGSGTRLTVV.

This clone has more than one count but fewer than ten. The chain combines TRBV30 with TRBJ2-1; 7 positions agree with TRBD2. Germline CDR1 reads GTSNPN; CDR2 reads SVGIG (reference sequence). The CDR3 totals 13 residues. V trimming: 8 bases; J trimming: 5 bases; junction bases outside the gene matches: 9. The DNA of the CDR3 is TGTGCCGGGGACCATCTAGCGGACAATGAGCAGTTCTTC. This gives the protein CAGDHLADNEQFF.

Points on this clone: Other DNA sequences of this sample code for an identical CDR3. V gene TRBV4-1 combines with J gene TRBJ1-2; 9 nucleotides agree with TRBD1. This CDR3 region has 15 residues. V lost 4 bases, J lost 2 bases, and 5 bases stayed unmatched. Germline CDR1 reads MGHRA; CDR2 reads YSYEKL. The CDR3 loop reads CASSPGQGSNYGYTF. Written as DNA, the CDR3 is TGCGCCAGCAGCCCGGGACAGGGAAGCAACTATGGCTACACCTTC.

This clone was observed a few times. CDR3 sequence reads: CASSIWAGKDRNTIYF. The CDR3 DNA sequence: TGTGCCAGTAGTATATGGGCAGGGAAGGATCGAAACACCATATATTTT. The rearrangement links TRBV19 to TRBJ1-3; a weak D match, TRBD1 (5 bases). V dropped 2 bases and J dropped 5 bases, with 16 bases sitting between them. Germline values: CDR1 LNHDA, CDR2 SQIVND (reference sequence). CDR3 length: 16 residues.

About this clone: Other DNA sequences in the same sample also yield this CDR3. The V gene is TRBV7-2, the J gene TRBJ2-7; 10 nucleotides agree with TRBD1. The CDR3 sequence is 15 residues long. CDR1 is SGHTA and CDR2 is FQGNSA in the germline V gene. V dropped 1 base and J dropped 4; count of bases not matched to a gene: 4. CDR3 sequence: CASSLDGTGVYEQYF. The CDR3 DNA is TGTGCCAGCAGCTTAGACGGGACAGGGGTTTACGAGCAGTACTTC.

The chain links TRBV2 to TRBJ1-6; maybe TRBD1 (5 bases). V shed 2 bases and J shed 9 bases, with 14 bases lying between them. Germline V CDR1 and CDR2: SNHLY, FYNNEI. The length of the CDR3 is 15 residues. The CDR3 here is CASSEWAGGGSPLHF. The DNA for the CDR3 is TGTGCCAGCAGTGAATGGGCCGGCGGGGGTTCACCCCTCCACTTT.

This clone has more than one count but fewer than ten. CDR3 DNA: TGTGCCAGCAGCCCCTTGCTCGGGACAAGCTCCTACGAGCAGTACTTC. It specifies CASSPLLGTSSYEQYF. The rearrangement uses TRBV11-1 and TRBJ2-7; D is perhaps TRBD1 (6 bases). V gave up 5 bases and J gave up 0 bases, with 17 bases separating them. The CDR3 is made up of 16 amino acids. Germline V lookup: CDR1 SGHAT, CDR2 FQDESV (reference sequence).

The chain uses TRBV10-3 and TRBJ1-5; 7 bases are a match to TRBD1. V was pared by 7 bases and J by 1 base, with 7 bases of the junction left unmatched. From germline, CDR1 is ENHRY and CDR2 SYGVKD. The CDR3 has 15 residues. For the CDR3, the DNA is TGTGCCATCAACCTGACAGGGTCCAGCAATCAGCCCCAGCATTTT. It is translated as CAINLTGSSNQPQHF.

The rearrangement joins TRBV20-1 to TRBJ2-7; D is unresolved. The CDR3 has 11 residues. V gave up 7 bases and J gave up 0 bases, with 7 bases separating them. Germline V lookup: CDR1 DFQATT, CDR2 SNEGSKA (reference sequence). The CDR3 coding sequence is TGCAGTGGCCGTAGCTCCTACGAGCAGTACTTC. Its translation: CSGRSSYEQYF.

V gene TRBV5-1 combines with J gene TRBJ2-7; 7 bases map to TRBD1. Germline assignment: CDR1 SGHRS and CDR2 YFSETQ. The CDR3 sequence is 14 residues long. V was clipped by 3 bases and J by 0 bases; unmatched bases: 3. CDR3 sequence (DNA): TGCGCCAGCAGCTGGGACAGCGTCTCCTACGAGCAGTACTTC. Encoded protein: CASSWDSVSYEQYF.

This sequence joins TRBV30 and TRBJ1-5; D remains ambiguous. The V gene's germline CDR1 is GTSNPN and CDR2 SVGIG (reference sequence). The CDR3 has 14 residues. V lost 0 bases and J lost 7, with 13 bases in between. CDR3 amino acids: CAWSVGPLGQPQHF. DNA of the CDR3: TGTGCCTGGAGTGTAGGCCCCCTCGGGCAGCCCCAGCATTTT.

This chain uses TRBV5-4 with TRBJ1-5; tentative D call: TRBD1 (6 bases). This CDR3 contains 14 residues. Trimming shortened V by 3 bases and J by 7 bases, and 14 bases separated the two germline ends. CDR1 and CDR2 (germline): SGHNT, YYREEE (reference sequence). CDR3 DNA: TGTGCCAGCAGCTCACAGGGAATCGACCAGCCCCAGCATTTT. It is translated as CASSSQGIDQPQHF. Supplemented by reference TRBV5-4 and TRBJ1-5, the full variable domain reads ETGVTQSPTHLIKTRGQQVTLRCSSQSGHNTVSWYQQALGQGPQFIFQYYREEENGRGNFPPRFSGLQFPNYSSELNVNALELDDSALYLCASSSQGIDQPQHFGDGTRLSIL.

This clone has more than one count but fewer than ten. The DNA of the CDR3 is TGCGCCAGCAGCCAGGTGAGGAACCTGGAAGCTTTCTTT. It codes for CASSQVRNLEAFF. The rearrangement joins TRBV4-1 to TRBJ1-1; no clear D. Trimming stripped 3 bases from V and 8 bases from J, with 13 bases between. CDR1 is MGHRA and CDR2 is YSYEKL in the germline V gene. This CDR3 region has 13 residues.

The rearrangement joins TRBV7-2 to TRBJ2-2, with D possibly matching TRBD1 (5 bases). The ends were cut back, 1 base at V and 1 base at J, with 7 bases in the middle. Looked up from germline, CDR1 is SGHTA and CDR2 is FQGNSA. This CDR3 region has 15 residues. The CDR3 loop is CASSLEGRNTGELFF. The CDR3 DNA sequence: TGTGCCAGCAGCTTAGAGGGGCGGAACACCGGGGAGCTGTTTTTT. The whole variable domain, remainder taken from reference TRBV7-2 and TRBJ2-2, is GAGVSQSPSNKVTEKGKDVELRCDPISGHTALYWYRQSLGQGLEFLIYFQGNSAPDKSGLPSDRFSAERTGGSVSTLTIQRTQQEDSAVYLCASSLEGRNTGELFFGEGSRLTVL.

V gene TRBV29-1 combines with J gene TRBJ2-7; unclear D gene. The CDR3 sequence is 13 residues long. The V and J ends lost 4 bases and 0 bases respectively, with 10 bases between them. Germline V gives CDR1 SQVTM, CDR2 ANQGSEA. The CDR3 reads CSVVSGSSYEQYF. Written as DNA, the CDR3 is TGCAGCGTTGTCTCAGGTAGCTCCTACGAGCAGTACTTC.

The chain couples TRBV7-2 to TRBJ1-5; a weak D match, TRBD1 (5 bases). This CDR3 spans 16 amino acids. Germline CDR1 is SGHTA and CDR2 is FQGNSA. V was trimmed by 0 bases and J by 11 bases, leaving 20 bases between them. CDR3 amino acids: CASSLAGGGQPGSQHF. The CDR3 DNA is TGTGCCAGCAGCTTAGCCGGGGGAGGGCAACCTGGGTCCCAGCATTTT.

The chain carries TRBV18 and TRBJ1-4; D perhaps matches TRBD1 (6 bases). Germline-derived CDR1 and CDR2 are KGHSH and LQKENI. The CDR3 has 15 amino acids. V dropped 6 bases and J dropped 0 bases, with 11 bases sitting between them. The CDR3: CASSPGQPTNEKLFF. CDR3 DNA sequence: TGTGCCAGCTCGCCCGGACAGCCAACTAATGAAAAACTGTTTTTT.

This chain's CDR3 is CASSKREGLETQYF. CDR3 in DNA: TGTGCCAGTTCGAAGCGGGAGGGCCTGGAGACCCAGTACTTC. The V call is TRBV19, the J call TRBJ2-5; 10 nucleotides align to TRBD2. The germline V gene encodes CDR1 LNHDA and CDR2 SQIVND (reference sequence). V dropped 8 bases and J dropped 5; count of bases not matched to a gene: 8. This CDR3 comprises 14 residues. Filled out from reference TRBV19 and TRBJ2-5, the complete variable domain reads DGGITQSPKYLFRKEGQNVTLSCEQNLNHDAMYWYRQDPGQGLRLIYYSQIVNDFQKGDIAEGYSVSREKKESFPLTVTSAQKNPTAFYLCASSKREGLETQYFGPGTRLLVL.

On this clone: This sample includes further DNA sequences coding for the same CDR3. J is TRBJ2-2 and V is TRBV7-2; 16 nucleotides line up with TRBD2. CDR1 is SGHTA, CDR2 FQGNSA, per germline. Trimming took 5 bases from V and 5 from J; bases not matched to a gene: 2. The CDR3 consists of 16 residues. The CDR3 here is CASSQGLAGGTGELFF. CDR3 nucleotide sequence: TGTGCCAGCAGCCAGGGACTAGCGGGAGGGACCGGGGAGCTGTTTTTT.

CDR3: CATSRDRGLYNEQFF. In DNA, the CDR3 is TGTGCCACCAGCAGAGATCGGGGACTCTACAATGAGCAGTTCTTC. This rearrangement joins TRBV15 to TRBJ2-1; D perhaps matches TRBD2 (6 bases). The CDR3 loop spans 15 amino acids. Trimming took 0 bases from V and 3 from J, leaving 9 bases between them. Germline-derived CDR1 and CDR2 are LNHNV and YYDKDF (reference sequence).

The rearrangement joins TRBV6-5 to TRBJ1-2; D perhaps matches TRBD1 (5 bases). Trimming removed 7 bases at V and 4 bases at J, with 10 bases between. The CDR3 has 12 amino acids. Germline V lookup: CDR1 MNHEY, CDR2 SVGAGI. CDR3 in amino acids: CASTDRVYGYTF. Written as DNA, the CDR3 is TGTGCCAGCACAGACAGAGTCTATGGCTACACCTTC.

V and J are TRBV11-2 and TRBJ1-2; tentatively, D is TRBD1 (5 bases). The CDR3 length is 15 residues. V shed 0 bases and J shed 7 bases, with 15 bases lying between them. Germline CDR1 and CDR2: SGHAT and FQNNGV. CDR3 sequence reads: CASSLDRVGVGGYTF. In nucleotides, the CDR3 is TGTGCCAGCAGCTTAGATCGGGTAGGGGTTGGTGGCTACACCTTC.

V gene TRBV28 combines with J gene TRBJ2-1; 11 nucleotides match TRBD1. With V trimmed by 2 bases and J by 9 bases, 6 bases remained unmatched. Germline assignment: CDR1 MDHEN and CDR2 SYDVKM. The CDR3 length is 15 residues. The CDR3 loop reads CASSLGQGAVVEQFF. The CDR3 DNA reads as TGTGCCAGCAGTTTAGGACAGGGGGCGGTGGTTGAGCAGTTCTTC.

This clone was recorded only once. The chain recombines TRBV27 with TRBJ1-5, with 8 bases matching TRBD1. Germline-derived CDR1 and CDR2 are MNHEY and SMNVEV (reference sequence). The J segment lost 1 base and the V segment lost 6 bases, leaving 8 bases of the junction unmatched. The CDR3 spans 16 residues. Here the CDR3 reads CASSLRGRGSNQPQHF. The DNA for the CDR3 is TGTGCCAGCAGCCTCAGGGGGCGCGGGAGCAATCAGCCCCAGCATTTT.

The chain carries TRBV7-6 and TRBJ1-1; TRBD1 matches 7 bases. Trimming took 0 bases from V and 8 from J; bases not matched to a gene: 6. CDR1 SGHVS and CDR2 FNYEAQ come from the germline V gene. The CDR3 extends over 14 amino acids. The CDR3 loop is CASSLAPGGNEAFF. In DNA, the CDR3 is TGTGCCAGCAGCTTAGCTCCAGGGGGGAACGAAGCTTTCTTT. Full variable domain (outside the CDR3, taken from reference TRBV7-6 and TRBJ1-1): GAGVSQSPRYKVTKRGQDVALRCDPISGHVSLYWYRQALGQGPEFLTYFNYEAQQDKSGLPNDRFSAERPEGSISTLTIQRTEQRDSAMYRCASSLAPGGNEAFFGQGTRLTVV.

This chain joins TRBV7-3 and TRBJ2-5; 11 bases map to TRBD1. The CDR3 is 16 amino acids. The germline gives CDR1 SGHTA, CDR2 FQGTGA. V lost 4 bases, J lost 1 base, and 5 bases stayed unmatched. The CDR3 bases are TGTGCCAGCAGCTCAACTGGGACAGGGGGCCAAGAGACCCAGTACTTC. The encoded protein is CASSSTGTGGQETQYF.

There are a few counts of this clone. The J gene is TRBJ2-1, the V gene TRBV4-1; possible D gene TRBD2, 6 bases. The V end lost 0 bases, the J end lost 6 bases, and 12 bases lay between the germline ends. The CDR3 has 15 amino acids. Per germline, CDR1 MGHRA and CDR2 YSYEKL. The CDR3 reads CASSQDSPSVNEQFF. The DNA for the CDR3 is TGCGCCAGCAGCCAAGATTCCCCTAGCGTCAATGAGCAGTTCTTC.

This chain uses TRBV28 with TRBJ2-2, with 13 bases matching TRBD2. From germline, CDR1 is MDHEN and CDR2 SYDVKM. CDR3 length: 19 amino acids. Trimming cost V 7 bases and J 0 bases; bases outside gene matches: 11. CDR3 coding DNA: TGTGCCAGCACCCTCTGGGGACTAGCGGGACAAGCGAACACCGGGGAGCTGTTTTTT. The encoded protein is CASTLWGLAGQANTGELFF.

The genes are TRBV10-1 and TRBJ1-4, with a tentative D call TRBD1 (5 bases). Germline CDR1 WNHNN, CDR2 SYGVQD (reference sequence). The CDR3 runs to 16 residues. Trimming shortened V by 4 bases and J by 4 bases, and 16 bases separated the two germline ends. The CDR3 is CASSGQLRKGNEKLFF. In nucleotides, the CDR3 is TGCGCCAGCAGTGGACAGCTAAGGAAGGGTAATGAAAAACTGTTTTTT.

CDR3 region: CASNTEETQYF. CDR3 DNA sequence: TGTGCCAGCAATACGGAAGAGACCCAGTACTTC. V gene TRBV28 combines with J gene TRBJ2-5; no definite D call. This CDR3 region has 11 residues. Germline V gene lookup returns CDR1 MDHEN and CDR2 SYDVKM. The V end was cut by 7 bases, the J end by 3 bases, with 6 bases between.

The chain has TRBV6-4 and TRBJ1-6; 7 bases fit TRBD1. This CDR3 region has 18 residues. Germline CDR1 MRHNA, CDR2 SNTAGT. Germline trimming cut 2 bases from V and 1 base from J; bases unmatched to any gene: 8. CDR3 nucleotides: TGTGCCAGCAGTGACCGGAAGACAGGGTGGTCCTATAATTCACCCCTCCACTTT. Translating it yields CASSDRKTGWSYNSPLHF.

The gene calls are TRBV29-1 and TRBJ1-1; D not resolved. V was clipped by 7 bases and J by 1 base, with 13 bases between them. The CDR3 is made up of 13 amino acids. The germline V gene encodes CDR1 SQVTM and CDR2 ANQGSEA. The CDR3 is CSGREVSNTEAFF. The CDR3 DNA reads as TGCAGCGGCCGGGAGGTCTCGAACACTGAAGCTTTCTTT.